This TCR beta chain emerged from a study of PD-L1 blockade in urothelial cancer. Study information: Blood was analyzed 3 weeks (second dose) and 6 weeks after treatment start. General study results and limits: Clonality of blood TCR below the median before treatment predicted better survival.

The length of the CDR3 is 14 residues. V lost 3 bases, J lost 0 bases, and 6 bases lay in between. Germline values: CDR1 SGHNT, CDR2 YENEEA. Profiled with immunoSEQ multiplex PCR; TCRdb holds only in-frame clones, not every one. The sample contains 85,000 to 100,000 clones, around nine tenths of which appear only once. Time point in this sample: pretreatment peripheral blood. The patients had locally advanced or metastatic urothelial carcinoma. Comment on this clone: The antigen is unknown.

The chain couples TRBV11-3 to TRBJ1-3, with D tentatively TRBD1 (5 bases). The source of this sequence is a man between 60 and 75 years old with urothelial cancer. This sample comprised PBMCs, obtained around atezolizumab (anti-PD-L1) treatment. The CDR3 reads CASSFQGSGNTIYF. As DNA, the CDR3 is TGTGCCAGCAGCTTCCAGGGCTCTGGAAACACCATATATTTT.